These 3 T cell receptor beta chains share one sample of origin, sequenced in a study of blood T cell repertoires in COVID-19. TCRdb's copy holds only in-frame clones and misses some; the assay was immunoSEQ multiplex PCR. Of just under 85,000 clones detected, 70% to 90% appear once; the ten largest clones hold 7.5% to 9.5%. Sequenced sample: peripheral blood. The receptors were sampled from a man older than 75 with active or convalescent COVID-19.

This clone was seen only a few times. The rearrangement joins TRBV7-2 to TRBJ1-5; 10 bases are a match to TRBD1. The J segment lost 5 bases and the V segment lost 4 bases, leaving 5 bases of the junction unmatched. Per germline, CDR1 SGHTA and CDR2 FQGNSA. The length of the CDR3 is 15 residues. The CDR3 loop is CASSSDGQGDQPQHF. CDR3 bases: TGTGCCAGCAGCTCAGATGGACAGGGGGATCAGCCCCAGCATTTT.

This chain connects TRBV5-8 to TRBJ2-3, with a possible D match to TRBD2 (6 bases). Germline CDR1 SGHTS, CDR2 YDEGEE. V lost 5 bases and J 3 bases, leaving 13 bases between the germline ends. CDR3 length equals 14 residues. This CDR3 reads CASRHPGRTDTQYF. The CDR3 nucleotides read TGTGCCAGCAGGCACCCGGGGAGGACAGATACGCAGTATTTT. Looking up the rest from reference TRBV5-8 and TRBJ2-3 gives the full variable domain: EAGVTQSPTHLIKTRGQQATLRCSPISGHTSVYWYQQALGLGLQFLLWYDEGEERNRGNFPPRFSGRQFPNYSSELNVNALELEDSALYLCASRHPGRTDTQYFGPGTRLTVL.

Comment on this clone: One end of the junction is discordant with germline, which a read error may explain. V usage is TRBV19 and J usage is TRBJ2-1; 8 bases are a match to TRBD1. The CDR3 spans 13 residues. The germline CDR1 and CDR2 sequences are LNHDA and SQIVND (reference sequence). The DNA of the CDR3 is TGTGCCAGTAGGGACAGGGCCTACAGTGAGCAGTTCTTC. This codes for CASRDRAYSEQFF.